The 2 T cell receptor beta chains in this list originate from one sample, sequenced in a study of OX40 agonist ivuxolimab in advanced cancers. The table came from immunoSEQ multiplex PCR; TCRdb's copy has only in-frame clones and leaves some out. The sample includes approximately 76,000 clones, approximately 83% of them seen just once. This specimen consisted of CD4+ or CD8+ T cells sorted from blood, obtained in a trial of the OX40 agonist ivuxolimab. The origin of the receptors is an adult with an advanced solid tumor such as melanoma, head and neck, liver or kidney cancer.

This clone was found a few times. Other nucleotide sequences from this sample produce the same CDR3. This chain connects TRBV10-3 to TRBJ1-1; TRBD1 agrees at 8 bases. In germline, CDR1 is ENHRY, CDR2 SYGVKD. J gave up 1 base and V 7 bases, and 2 bases lay outside the gene matches. The CDR3 contains 13 residues. As DNA, the CDR3 is TGTGCCATCATCGGACAGGGGAACACTGAAGCTTTCTTT. This codes for CAIIGQGNTEAFF.

CDR3 sequence reads: CASSYALTTKGPLHF. The CDR3 DNA reads TGTGCCAGCAGTTACGCGCTCACGACTAAAGGACCCCTCCACTTT. The rearrangement links TRBV6-5 to TRBJ1-6; no clear D. CDR3 length: 15 amino acids. Trimming removed 2 bases from V and 12 bases from J, with 17 bases in between. CDR1 MNHEY and CDR2 SVGAGI come from the germline V gene.